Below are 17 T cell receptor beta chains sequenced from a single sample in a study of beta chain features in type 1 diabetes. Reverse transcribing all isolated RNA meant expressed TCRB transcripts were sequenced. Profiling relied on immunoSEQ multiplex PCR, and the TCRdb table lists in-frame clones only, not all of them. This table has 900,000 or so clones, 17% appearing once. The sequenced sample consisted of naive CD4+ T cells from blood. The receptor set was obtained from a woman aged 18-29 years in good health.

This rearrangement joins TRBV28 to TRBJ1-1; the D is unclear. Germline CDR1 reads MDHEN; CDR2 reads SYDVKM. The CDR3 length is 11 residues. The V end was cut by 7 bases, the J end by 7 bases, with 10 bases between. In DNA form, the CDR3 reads TGTGCCAGCATGACCGACCGTGAAGCTTTCTTT. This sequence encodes CASMTDREAFF.

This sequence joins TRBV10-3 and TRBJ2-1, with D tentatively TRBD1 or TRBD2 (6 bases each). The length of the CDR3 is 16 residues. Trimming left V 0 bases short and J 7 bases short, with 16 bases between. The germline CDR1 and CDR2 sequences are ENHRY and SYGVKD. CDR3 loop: CAISESIAGRGNEQFF. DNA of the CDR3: TGTGCCATCAGTGAGTCGATCGCGGGAAGGGGGAATGAGCAGTTCTTC.

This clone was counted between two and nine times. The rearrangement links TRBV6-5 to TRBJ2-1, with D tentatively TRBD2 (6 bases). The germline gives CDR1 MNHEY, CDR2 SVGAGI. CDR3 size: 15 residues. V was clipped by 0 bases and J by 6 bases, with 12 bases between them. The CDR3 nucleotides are TGTGCCAGCAGTTACTCGATTGGGGGGATCAATGAGCAGTTCTTC. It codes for CASSYSIGGINEQFF.

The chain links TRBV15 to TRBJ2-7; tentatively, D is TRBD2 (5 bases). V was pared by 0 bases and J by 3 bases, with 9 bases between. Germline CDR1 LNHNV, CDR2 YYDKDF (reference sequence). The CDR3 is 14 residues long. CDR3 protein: CATSRESGVYEQYF. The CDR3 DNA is TGTGCCACCAGCAGAGAATCCGGGGTCTACGAGCAGTACTTC.

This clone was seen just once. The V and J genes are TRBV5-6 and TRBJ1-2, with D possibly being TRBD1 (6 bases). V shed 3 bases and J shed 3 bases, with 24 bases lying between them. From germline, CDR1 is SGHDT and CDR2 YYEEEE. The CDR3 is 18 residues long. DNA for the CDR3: TGTGCCAGCAGCTCCCGTAGGACCAAGGACAGAGTCTACTATGGCTACACCTTC. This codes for CASSSRRTKDRVYYGYTF.

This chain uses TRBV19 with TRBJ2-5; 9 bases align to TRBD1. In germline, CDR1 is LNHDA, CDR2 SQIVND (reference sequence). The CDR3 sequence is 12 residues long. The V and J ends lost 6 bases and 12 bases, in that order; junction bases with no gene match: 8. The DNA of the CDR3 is TGTGCCAGTAGGACTACAGGGGGCGCGGAGTACTTC. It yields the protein CASRTTGGAEYF.

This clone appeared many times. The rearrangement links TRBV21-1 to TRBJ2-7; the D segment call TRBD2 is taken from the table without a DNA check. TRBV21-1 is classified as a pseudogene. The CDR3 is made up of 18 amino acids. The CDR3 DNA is TGTGCCAGCAGCACCACGGGCCCTAGCGTTCCCCGCTCCTACGAGCAGTACTTC. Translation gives CASSTTGPSVPRSYEQYF.

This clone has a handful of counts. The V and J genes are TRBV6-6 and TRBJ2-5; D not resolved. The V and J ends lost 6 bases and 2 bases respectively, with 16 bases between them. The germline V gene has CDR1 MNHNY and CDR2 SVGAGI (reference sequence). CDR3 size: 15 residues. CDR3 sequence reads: CASRKDTRSQETQYF. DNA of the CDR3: TGTGCCAGCAGAAAAGACACCAGATCTCAAGAGACCCAGTACTTC.

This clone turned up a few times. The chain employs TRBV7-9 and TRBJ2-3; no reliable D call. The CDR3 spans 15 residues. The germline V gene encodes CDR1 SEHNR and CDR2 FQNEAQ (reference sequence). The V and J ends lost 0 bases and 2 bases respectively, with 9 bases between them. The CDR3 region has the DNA TGTGCCAGCAGCTTAGCGACGGCAGACACAGATACGCAGTATTTT. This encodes CASSLATADTDTQYF.

The CDR3 DNA reads TGTGCCAGCTCGTACGGCCAGACGAACACTGAAGCTTTCTTT. Residues: CASSYGQTNTEAFF. V is TRBV7-9 and J is TRBJ1-1, with D unresolved. CDR1 and CDR2 (germline): SEHNR, FQNEAQ (reference sequence). The CDR3 spans 14 residues. V lost 8 bases to trimming and J lost 1 base, with 14 bases between them. Together with reference TRBV7-9 and TRBJ1-1, the CDR3 gives the full variable domain: DTGVSQNPRHKITKRGQNVTFRCDPISEHNRLYWYRQTLGQGPEFLTYFQNEAQLEKSRLLSDRFSAERPKGSFSTLEIQRTEQGDSAMYLCASSYGQTNTEAFFGQGTRLTVV.

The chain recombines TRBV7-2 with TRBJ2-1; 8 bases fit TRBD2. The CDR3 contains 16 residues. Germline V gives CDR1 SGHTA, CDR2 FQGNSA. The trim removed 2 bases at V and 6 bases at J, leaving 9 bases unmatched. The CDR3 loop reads CASSLTPPLAGNEQFF. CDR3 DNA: TGTGCCAGCAGCTTAACCCCTCCGCTAGCGGGCAATGAGCAGTTCTTC.

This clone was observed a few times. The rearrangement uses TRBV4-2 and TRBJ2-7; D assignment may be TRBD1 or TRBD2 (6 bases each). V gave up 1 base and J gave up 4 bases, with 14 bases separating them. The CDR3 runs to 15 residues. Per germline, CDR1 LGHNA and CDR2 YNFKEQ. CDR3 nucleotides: TGTGCCAGCAGCCAAGGGAGAACGGGGGCTTACGAGCAGTACTTC. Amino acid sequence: CASSQGRTGAYEQYF.

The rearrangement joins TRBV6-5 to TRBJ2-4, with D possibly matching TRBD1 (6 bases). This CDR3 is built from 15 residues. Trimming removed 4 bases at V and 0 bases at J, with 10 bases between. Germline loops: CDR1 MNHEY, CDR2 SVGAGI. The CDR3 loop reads CASSSTGVAKNIQYF. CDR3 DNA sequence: TGTGCCAGCAGTTCGACAGGAGTAGCCAAAAACATTCAGTACTTC.

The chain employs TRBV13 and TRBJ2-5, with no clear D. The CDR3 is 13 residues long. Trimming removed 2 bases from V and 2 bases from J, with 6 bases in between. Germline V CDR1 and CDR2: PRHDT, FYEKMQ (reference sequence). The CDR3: CASSLLVQETQYF. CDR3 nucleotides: TGTGCCAGCAGCTTATTGGTACAAGAGACCCAGTACTTC.

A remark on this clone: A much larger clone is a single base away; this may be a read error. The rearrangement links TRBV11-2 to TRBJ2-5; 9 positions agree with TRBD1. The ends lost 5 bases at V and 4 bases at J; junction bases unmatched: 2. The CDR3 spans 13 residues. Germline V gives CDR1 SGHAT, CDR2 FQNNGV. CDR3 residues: CASSRGQGETQYF. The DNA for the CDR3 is TGTGCCAGCAGCCGGGGACAGGGAGAGACCCAGTACTTC.

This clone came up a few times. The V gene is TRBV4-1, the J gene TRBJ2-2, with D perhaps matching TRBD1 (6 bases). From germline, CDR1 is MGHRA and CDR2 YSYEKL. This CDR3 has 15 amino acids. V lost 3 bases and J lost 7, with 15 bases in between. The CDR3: CASSQAGTRVGELFF. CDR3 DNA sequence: TGCGCCAGCAGCCAGGCCGGGACACGGGTCGGGGAGCTGTTTTTT.

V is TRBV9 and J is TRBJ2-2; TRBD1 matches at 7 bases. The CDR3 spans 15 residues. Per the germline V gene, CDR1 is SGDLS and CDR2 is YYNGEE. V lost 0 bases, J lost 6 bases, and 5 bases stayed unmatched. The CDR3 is CASSVADRVSGELFF. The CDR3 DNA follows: TGTGCCAGCAGCGTAGCAGACAGGGTGTCCGGGGAGCTGTTTTTT.